Only a few counts were recorded for the clone carrying this TCR beta chain. Antigen: not known. This entry comes from a study of identical twins. Study-wide results and caveats: Conclusions came from cross-sectional statistical analysis, not from following the same donors.

Per germline, CDR1 LGHDT and CDR2 YNNKEL (reference sequence). There are 13 residues in the CDR3. Trimming left V 3 bases short and J 5 bases short, with 8 bases between. TCRdb processed the 5' RACE reads anew with MiXCR; each CDR3 protein has one entry. The data hold approximately 210,000 distinct CDR3 sequences, with 6% to 7% observed a single time. These same records also appear under a second study, on T cells expressing NK-cell markers.

The TCR sequence derives from a woman younger than 35 in good health. V gene TRBV3-1 combines with J gene TRBJ2-1; perhaps TRBD1 as D (6 bases). The sample was CD8+ T cells sorted from blood. The CDR3 here is CASSQPGDNEQFF. CDR3 in DNA: TGTGCCAGCAGCCAGCCAGGGGACAATGAGCAGTTCTTC.